This T cell receptor (beta chain) is drawn from a study of shared clonotypes between healthy human individuals. Germline V lookup: CDR1 SNHLY, CDR2 FYNNEI. The length of the CDR3 is 11 residues. V lost 4 bases and J lost 5, with 5 bases in between. TCRdb's copy holds only in-frame clones and misses some; the assay was immunoSEQ multiplex PCR. Of hundreds of thousands of clones in the sample, around three quarters were seen once. Sequenced: memory CD4+ T cells sorted from blood. Subset defined: CD45RA-negative fraction. The chain employs TRBV2 and TRBJ2-5, with D uncertain. This sequence originates from a woman in her thirties in good health. The CDR3 protein is CASSGHETQYF. The CDR3 DNA is TGTGCCAGCAGTGGACATGAGACCCAGTACTTC.